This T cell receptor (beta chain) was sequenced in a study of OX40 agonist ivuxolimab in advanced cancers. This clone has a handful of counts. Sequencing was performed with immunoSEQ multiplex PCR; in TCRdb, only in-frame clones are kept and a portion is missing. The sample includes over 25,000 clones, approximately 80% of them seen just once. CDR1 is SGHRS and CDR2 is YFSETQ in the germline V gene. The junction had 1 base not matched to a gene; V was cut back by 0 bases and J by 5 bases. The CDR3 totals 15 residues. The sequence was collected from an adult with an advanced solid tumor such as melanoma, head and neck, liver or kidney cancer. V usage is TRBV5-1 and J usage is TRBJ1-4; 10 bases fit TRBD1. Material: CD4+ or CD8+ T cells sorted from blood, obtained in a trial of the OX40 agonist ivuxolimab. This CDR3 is CASSLEGQGNEKLFF. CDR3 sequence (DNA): TGCGCCAGCAGCTTGGAGGGACAGGGGAATGAAAAACTGTTTTTT.